This T cell receptor beta chain was documented in a study of patients and donors after allogeneic stem cell transplantation. V was trimmed by 5 bases and J by 4 bases, leaving 19 bases between them. CDR1 and CDR2 from the germline V gene are SGHVS and FQNEAQ. The CDR3 contains 16 residues. TCRdb reprocessed the RT-PCR reads via MiXCR and lists one record per CDR3 protein. The sample includes approximately 140,000 distinct CDR3 sequences, about two fifths of them seen just once. Sample: blood, either unsorted or a sorted T cell fraction (not recorded which). This TCR was recovered from a human donor who was either an allogeneic HSCT recipient or a stem cell or donor lymphocyte infusion donor (not recorded which). It is not recorded whose cells these are; they may come from a transplant donor. This chain links TRBV7-8 with TRBJ2-3; D may correspond to TRBD1 or TRBD2 (5 bases each). CDR3 sequence (DNA): TGTGCCAGCAGCCTCTTGGGAGCCCAGGGCCCAGATACGCAGTATTTT. This sequence encodes CASSLLGAQGPDTQYF.